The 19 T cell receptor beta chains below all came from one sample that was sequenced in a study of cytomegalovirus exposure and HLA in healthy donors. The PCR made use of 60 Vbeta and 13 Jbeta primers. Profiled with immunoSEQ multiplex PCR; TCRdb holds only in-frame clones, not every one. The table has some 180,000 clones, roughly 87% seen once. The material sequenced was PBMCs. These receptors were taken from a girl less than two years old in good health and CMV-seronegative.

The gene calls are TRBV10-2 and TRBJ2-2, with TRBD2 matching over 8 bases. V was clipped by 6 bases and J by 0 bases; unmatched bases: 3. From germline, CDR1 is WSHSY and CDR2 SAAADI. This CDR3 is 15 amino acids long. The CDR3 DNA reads TGCGCCAGCAGGGTTAGCGGGGCGAACACCGGGGAGCTGTTTTTT. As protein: CASRVSGANTGELFF.

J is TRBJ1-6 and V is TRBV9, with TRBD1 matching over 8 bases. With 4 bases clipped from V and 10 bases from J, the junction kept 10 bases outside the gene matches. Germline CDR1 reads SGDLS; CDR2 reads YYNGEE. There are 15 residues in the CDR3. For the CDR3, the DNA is TGTGCCAGCAGCCCCGGGACAGGAAACGGGTCACCCCTCCACTTT. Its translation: CASSPGTGNGSPLHF.

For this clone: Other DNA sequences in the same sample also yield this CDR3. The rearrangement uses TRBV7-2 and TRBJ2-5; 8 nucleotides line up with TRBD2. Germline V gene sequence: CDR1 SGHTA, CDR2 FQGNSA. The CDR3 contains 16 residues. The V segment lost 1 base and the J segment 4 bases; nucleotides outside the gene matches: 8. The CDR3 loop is CASSLGTSGSGETQYF. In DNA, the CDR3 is TGTGCCAGCAGCTTAGGGACCAGCGGGAGTGGAGAGACCCAGTACTTC.

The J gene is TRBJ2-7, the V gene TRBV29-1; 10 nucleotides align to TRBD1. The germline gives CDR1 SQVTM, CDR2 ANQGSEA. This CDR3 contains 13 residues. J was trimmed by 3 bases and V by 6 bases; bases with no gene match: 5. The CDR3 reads CSVGQGNLYEQYF. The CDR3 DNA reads TGCAGCGTGGGACAGGGGAACCTCTACGAGCAGTACTTC.

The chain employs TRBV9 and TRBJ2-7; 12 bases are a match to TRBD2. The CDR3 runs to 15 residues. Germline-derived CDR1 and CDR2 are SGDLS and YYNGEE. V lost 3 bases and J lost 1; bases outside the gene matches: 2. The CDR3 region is CASSEGTSGSYEQYF. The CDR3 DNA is TGTGCCAGCAGCGAAGGGACTAGCGGGTCCTACGAGCAGTACTTC.

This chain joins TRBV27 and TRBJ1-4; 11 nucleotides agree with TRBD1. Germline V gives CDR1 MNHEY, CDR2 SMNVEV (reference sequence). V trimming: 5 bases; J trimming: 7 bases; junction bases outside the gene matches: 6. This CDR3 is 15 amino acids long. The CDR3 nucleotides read TGTGCCAGCAGTACCTGGACAGGGGGCGTTGAAAAACTGTTTTTT. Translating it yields CASSTWTGGVEKLFF.

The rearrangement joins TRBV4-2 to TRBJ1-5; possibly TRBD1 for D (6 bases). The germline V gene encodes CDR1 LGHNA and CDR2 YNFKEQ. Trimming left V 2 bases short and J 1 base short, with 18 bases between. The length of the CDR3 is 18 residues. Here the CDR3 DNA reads TGTGCCAGCAGCCAAAGTCAGGGGCGAAGGGGGAGCAATCAGCCCCAGCATTTT. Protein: CASSQSQGRRGSNQPQHF.

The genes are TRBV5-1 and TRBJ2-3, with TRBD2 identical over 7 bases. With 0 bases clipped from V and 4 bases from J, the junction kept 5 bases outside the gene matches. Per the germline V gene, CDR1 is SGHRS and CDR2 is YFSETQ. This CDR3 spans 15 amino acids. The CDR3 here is CASSLGTGGPDTQYF. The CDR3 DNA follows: TGCGCCAGCAGCTTGGGCACGGGAGGACCAGATACGCAGTATTTT.

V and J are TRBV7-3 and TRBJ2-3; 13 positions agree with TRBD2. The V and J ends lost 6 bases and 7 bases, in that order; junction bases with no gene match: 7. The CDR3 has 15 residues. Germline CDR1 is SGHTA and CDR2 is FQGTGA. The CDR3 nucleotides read TGTGCCAGCAGTGGGGGGACTAGCGGGATGTATACGCAGTATTTT. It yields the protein CASSGGTSGMYTQYF.

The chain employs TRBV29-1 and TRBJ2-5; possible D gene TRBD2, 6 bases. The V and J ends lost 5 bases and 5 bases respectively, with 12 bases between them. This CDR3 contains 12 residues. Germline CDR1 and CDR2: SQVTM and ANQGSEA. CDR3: CSVSGDRETQYF. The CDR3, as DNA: TGCAGCGTTTCGGGGGATCGGGAGACCCAGTACTTC.

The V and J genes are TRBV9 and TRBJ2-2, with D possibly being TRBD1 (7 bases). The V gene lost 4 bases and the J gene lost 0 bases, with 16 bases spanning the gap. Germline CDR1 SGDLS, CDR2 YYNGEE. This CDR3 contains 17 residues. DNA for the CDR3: TGTGCCAGCAGCCCGCCCGCGGGACAGACGAACACCGGGGAGCTGTTTTTT. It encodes CASSPPAGQTNTGELFF.

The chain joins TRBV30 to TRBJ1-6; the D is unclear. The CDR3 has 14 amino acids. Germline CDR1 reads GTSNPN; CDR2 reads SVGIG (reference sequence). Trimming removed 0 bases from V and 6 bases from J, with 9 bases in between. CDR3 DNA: TGTGCCTGGAGTGTTGCTGGCCTTAATTCACCCCTCCACTTT. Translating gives CAWSVAGLNSPLHF.

DNA of the CDR3: TGTGCCAGCCGGACAGGGGGCGAAAACATTCAGTACTTC. Protein product: CASRTGGENIQYF. The V gene is TRBV6-5, the J gene TRBJ2-4; 11 nucleotides align to TRBD1. Trimming took 8 bases from V and 5 from J; bases not matched to a gene: 2. The germline gives CDR1 MNHEY, CDR2 SVGAGI. The CDR3 is made up of 13 amino acids.

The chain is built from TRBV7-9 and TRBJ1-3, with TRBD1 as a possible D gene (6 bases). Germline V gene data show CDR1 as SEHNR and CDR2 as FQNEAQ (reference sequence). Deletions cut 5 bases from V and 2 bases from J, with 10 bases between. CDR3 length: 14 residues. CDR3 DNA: TGTGCCAGCAGCGGATACAGGGCTGGAAACACCATATATTTT. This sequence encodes CASSGYRAGNTIYF.

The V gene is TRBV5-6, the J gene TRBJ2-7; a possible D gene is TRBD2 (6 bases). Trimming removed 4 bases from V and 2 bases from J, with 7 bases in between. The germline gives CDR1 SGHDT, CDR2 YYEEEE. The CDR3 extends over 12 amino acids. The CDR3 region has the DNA TGTGCCAGCAGCGGGGGGACCTACGAGCAGTACTTC. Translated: CASSGGTYEQYF.

DNA of the CDR3: TGTGCCAGTAGTCCCGGACTAGCGGGAGCCTACGAGCAGTACTTC. Its translation is CASSPGLAGAYEQYF. The chain combines TRBV19 with TRBJ2-7, with TRBD2 matching 13 bases. Germline CDR1 reads LNHDA; CDR2 reads SQIVND (reference sequence). J was trimmed by 2 bases and V by 5 bases; bases with no gene match: 3. This CDR3 contains 15 residues.

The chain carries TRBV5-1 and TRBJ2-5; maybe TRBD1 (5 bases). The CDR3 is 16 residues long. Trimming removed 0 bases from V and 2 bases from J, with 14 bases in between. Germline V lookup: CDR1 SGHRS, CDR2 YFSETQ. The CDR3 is CASSLAGAGSQETQYF. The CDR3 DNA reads TGCGCCAGCAGCTTGGCTGGGGCAGGTTCACAAGAGACCCAGTACTTC.

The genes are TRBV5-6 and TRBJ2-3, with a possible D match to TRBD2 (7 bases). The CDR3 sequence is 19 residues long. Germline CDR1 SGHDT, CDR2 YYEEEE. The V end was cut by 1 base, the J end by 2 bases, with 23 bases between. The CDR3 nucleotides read TGTGCCAGCAGCTTGTACGCTACAGGGAGGGGGGGGACCACAGATACGCAGTATTTT. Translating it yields CASSLYATGRGGTTDTQYF.

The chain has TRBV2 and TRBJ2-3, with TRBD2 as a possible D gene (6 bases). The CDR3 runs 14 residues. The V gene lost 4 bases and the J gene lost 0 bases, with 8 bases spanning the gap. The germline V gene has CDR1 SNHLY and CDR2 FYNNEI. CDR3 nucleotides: TGTGCCAGCAGTGGGAGGGGTAGCACAGATACGCAGTATTTT. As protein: CASSGRGSTDTQYF.